This TCR beta chain was identified in a study of identical twins. A single record per CDR3 protein comes from TCRdb applying MiXCR to the 5' RACE reads. Among about 890,000 distinct CDR3 sequences listed, around an eighth were seen once. J was trimmed by 6 bases and V by 5 bases; bases with no gene match: 13. The CDR3 runs 16 residues. This clonotype has more than one count but fewer than ten. The same data also went into a second study, on yellow fever vaccine responses in identical twins.

The receptor was derived from a woman aged 18-29 years in good health. The rearrangement joins TRBV12-3 or TRBV12-4 to TRBJ2-1; 7 bases map to TRBD2. The sample comprised PBMCs. CDR3 in amino acids: CASSPLFGRSPNEQFF. The CDR3, as DNA: TGTGCCAGCAGTCCTCTCTTCGGGAGGTCCCCCAATGAGCAGTTCTTC.